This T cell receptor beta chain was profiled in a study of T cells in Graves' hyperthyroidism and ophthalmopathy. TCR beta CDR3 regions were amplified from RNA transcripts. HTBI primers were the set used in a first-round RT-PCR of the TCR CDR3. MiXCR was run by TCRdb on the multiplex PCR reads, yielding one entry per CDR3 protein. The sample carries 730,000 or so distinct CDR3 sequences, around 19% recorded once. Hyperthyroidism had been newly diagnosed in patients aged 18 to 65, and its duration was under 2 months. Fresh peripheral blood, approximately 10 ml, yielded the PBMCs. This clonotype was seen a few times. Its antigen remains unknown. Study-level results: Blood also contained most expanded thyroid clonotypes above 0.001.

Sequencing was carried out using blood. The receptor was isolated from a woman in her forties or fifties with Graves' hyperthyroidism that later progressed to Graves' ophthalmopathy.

CDR3 region: CASSFIFQAEGAFF. The CDR3 DNA reads as TGTGCCAGCAGCTTTATCTTCCAGGCAGAGGGAGCTTTCTTT. J is TRBJ1-1 and V is TRBV5-5; D gene unclear. The CDR3 extends over 14 amino acids. With 2 bases removed from V and 10 bases from J, the gap between germline ends came to 18 bases. Looked up from germline, CDR1 is SGHKS and CDR2 is YYEKEE (reference sequence).